The 20 T cell receptor beta chains listed next were all sequenced from one sample in a study of cytomegalovirus exposure and HLA in healthy donors. PCR used 60 Vbeta primers and 13 Jbeta primers. TCRdb's copy holds only in-frame clones and misses some; the assay was immunoSEQ multiplex PCR. Here the sample spans around 170,000 clones, roughly 82% being singletons. Sequenced input: PBMCs. These receptors came from a middle-aged man in good health and CMV-seronegative.

J is TRBJ1-1 and V is TRBV7-3, with D possibly TRBD1 on 5 matching bases. Trimming removed 5 bases from V and 2 bases from J, with 12 bases in between. CDR1 SGHTA and CDR2 FQGTGA come from the germline V gene. There are 14 residues in the CDR3. The CDR3 DNA is TGTGCCAGCAGCCTCTCAGGGCCTAACACTGAAGCTTTCTTT. It yields the protein CASSLSGPNTEAFF. The full variable domain, its missing parts supplied by reference TRBV7-3 and TRBJ1-1, is GAGVSQTPSNKVTEKGKYVELRCDPISGHTALYWYRQSLGQGPEFLIYFQGTGAADDSGLPNDRFFAVRPEGSVSTLKIQRTERGDSAVYLCASSLSGPNTEAFFGQGTRLTVV.

The J gene is TRBJ2-7, the V gene TRBV7-6, with TRBD1 matching 10 bases. Germline values: CDR1 SGHVS, CDR2 FNYEAQ. This CDR3 spans 15 amino acids. V lost 5 bases to trimming and J lost 2 bases; unmatched junction nucleotides: 6. CDR3 nucleotides: TGTGCCAGCAGCCTAGGACAGGGGGGCCCCTACGAGCAGTACTTC. Residues: CASSLGQGGPYEQYF.

This chain joins TRBV28 and TRBJ2-7; tentative D call: TRBD1 (5 bases). The CDR3 spans 13 residues. Trimming removed 5 bases at V and 4 bases at J, with 12 bases between. CDR1 MDHEN and CDR2 SYDVKM come from the germline V gene. The CDR3 region has the DNA TGTGCCAGCAGTCTCTGGACACCTTACGAGCAGTACTTC. Translation: CASSLWTPYEQYF.

The chain joins TRBV6-1 to TRBJ1-3; 8 nucleotides align to TRBD1. Germline-derived CDR1 and CDR2 are MNHNS and SASEGT. Trimming removed 3 bases from V and 0 bases from J; junction bases left unmatched: 4. The length of the CDR3 is 16 residues. The CDR3 DNA reads as TGTGCCAGCAGTGATACAGGGGGTCGCTCTGGAAACACCATATATTTT. Amino acids: CASSDTGGRSGNTIYF.

The rearrangement joins TRBV7-8 to TRBJ1-3; perhaps TRBD1 as D (5 bases). Germline CDR1 and CDR2: SGHVS and FQNEAQ. Trimming removed 5 bases from V and 3 bases from J, with 14 bases in between. This CDR3 comprises 15 residues. The CDR3 DNA reads as TGTGCCAGCAGCCCCTGGGGGGGGAGTGGAAACACCATATATTTT. Translation: CASSPWGGSGNTIYF.

For the CDR3, the DNA is TGCGCCAGCAGCTTGGGACAGGGGGGGCCTGAAGCTTTCTTT. Encoded protein: CASSLGQGGPEAFF. The V gene is TRBV5-1, the J gene TRBJ1-1; the match to TRBD1 covers 9 bases. Germline V gene sequence: CDR1 SGHRS, CDR2 YFSETQ. This CDR3 spans 14 amino acids. J gave up 6 bases and V 0 bases, and 3 bases lay outside the gene matches.

V and J are TRBV5-5 and TRBJ2-7; 7 bases fit TRBD1. This CDR3 is 13 amino acids long. The trim removed 6 bases at V and 1 base at J, leaving 4 bases unmatched. Germline CDR1 SGHKS, CDR2 YYEKEE (reference sequence). CDR3 amino acids: CASTDRASYEQYF. CDR3 DNA sequence: TGTGCCAGCACCGACAGGGCTTCCTACGAGCAGTACTTC.

V is TRBV7-3 and J is TRBJ1-1, with D unresolved. Trimming removed 3 bases from V and 1 base from J, with 6 bases in between. This CDR3 has 13 residues. Germline CDR1 reads SGHTA; CDR2 reads FQGTGA. CDR3 nucleotide sequence: TGTGCCAGCAGCTTCGGAGAGAACACTGAAGCTTTCTTT. Translating it yields CASSFGENTEAFF.

The V and J genes are TRBV27 and TRBJ2-3; D is possibly TRBD2 (6 bases). V was cut by 5 bases and J by 11 bases, with 26 bases left in between. The CDR3 has 16 amino acids. Germline values: CDR1 MNHEY, CDR2 SMNVEV (reference sequence). CDR3 loop: CASSPSRTWGEVRQYF. For the CDR3, the DNA is TGTGCCAGCAGTCCGTCCCGGACATGGGGGGAGGTGAGGCAGTATTTT.

This chain links TRBV5-1 with TRBJ2-3; TRBD2 is a possible D gene (6 bases). The germline CDR1 and CDR2 sequences are SGHRS and YFSETQ. The CDR3 runs 16 residues. The V gene lost 6 bases and the J gene lost 1 base, with 18 bases spanning the gap. CDR3 nucleotides: TGCGCCAGCACCCCGCTCCCGGAGGGCGGCACAGATACGCAGTATTTT. Residues: CASTPLPEGGTDTQYF.

This clone was counted between two and nine times. The rearrangement links TRBV11-2 to TRBJ2-2, with 12 bases matching TRBD2. This CDR3 comprises 15 residues. Germline V gives CDR1 SGHAT, CDR2 FQNNGV. After removal of 4 bases from V and 5 bases from J, the junction contained 2 bases not matched to a gene. For the CDR3, the DNA is TGTGCCAGCAGCTCCGGACTAGCGGGAACCGGGGAGCTGTTTTTT. Its translation: CASSSGLAGTGELFF.

This chain links TRBV15 with TRBJ2-5; 9 bases are shared with TRBD2. Germline CDR1 LNHNV, CDR2 YYDKDF (reference sequence). CDR3 length: 19 residues. Germline trimming cut 4 bases from V and 2 bases from J; bases unmatched to any gene: 17. CDR3 nucleotides: TGTGCCACCAGCACCCCTGACTGGGCGGGGGGGCCGGGACAAGAGACCCAGTACTTC. Translation: CATSTPDWAGGPGQETQYF.

This clone was seen more than once but under ten times. The chain links TRBV7-2 to TRBJ1-5; D remains ambiguous. V lost 5 bases, J lost 4 bases, and 9 bases lay in between. The V gene's germline CDR1 is SGHTA and CDR2 FQGNSA. This CDR3 contains 13 residues. The CDR3 region is CASSTTPNQPQHF. CDR3 DNA: TGTGCCAGCAGCACGACACCTAATCAGCCCCAGCATTTT. Full variable domain (rest looked up from reference TRBV7-2 and TRBJ1-5): GAGVSQSPSNKVTEKGKDVELRCDPISGHTALYWYRQSLGQGLEFLIYFQGNSAPDKSGLPSDRFSAERTGGSVSTLTIQRTQQEDSAVYLCASSTTPNQPQHFGDGTRLSIL.

The chain couples TRBV27 to TRBJ1-2; 9 nucleotides match TRBD1. The V and J ends lost 3 bases and 4 bases, in that order; junction bases with no gene match: 15. This CDR3 region has 18 residues. Germline loops: CDR1 MNHEY, CDR2 SMNVEV (reference sequence). As DNA, the CDR3 is TGTGCCAGCAGTTTTTACCCGGGACAGGGTACGAAGGGCTATGGCTACACCTTC. This gives the protein CASSFYPGQGTKGYGYTF.

The J gene is TRBJ1-5, the V gene TRBV15; TRBD1 aligns across 7 bases. Germline V gene sequence: CDR1 LNHNV, CDR2 YYDKDF (reference sequence). The CDR3 is 18 amino acids. With V trimmed by 1 base and J by 2 bases, 11 bases remained unmatched. As DNA, the CDR3 is TGTGCCACCAGCAGAGCAAGTACATCCGACAGGGGCAATCAGCCCCAGCATTTT. Translated, it gives CATSRASTSDRGNQPQHF. Full variable domain (remainder filled in from reference TRBV15 and TRBJ1-5): DAMVIQNPRYQVTQFGKPVTLSCSQTLNHNVMYWYQQKSSQAPKLLFHYYDKDFNNEADTPDNFQSRRPNTSFCFLDIRSPGLGDTAMYLCATSRASTSDRGNQPQHFGDGTRLSIL.

CDR3 residues: CSVIRGGNTEAFF. DNA for the CDR3: TGCAGCGTTATCCGGGGGGGGAACACTGAAGCTTTCTTT. The J gene is TRBJ1-1, the V gene TRBV29-1; tentative D call: TRBD1 (5 bases). Germline CDR1 is SQVTM and CDR2 is ANQGSEA. V was shortened by 5 bases and J by 1 base, with 11 bases between the two germline ends. This CDR3 is 13 amino acids long.

The chain is built from TRBV6-1 and TRBJ2-1, with TRBD1 matching 8 bases. This CDR3 has 17 amino acids. The germline V gene encodes CDR1 MNHNS and CDR2 SASEGT. Unmatched junction bases numbered 8, after V lost 4 bases and J lost 0 bases. CDR3 loop: CASSAVRDRSSYNEQFF. The CDR3 DNA follows: TGTGCCAGCAGTGCAGTCCGGGACAGGAGCTCCTACAATGAGCAGTTCTTC.

The genes are TRBV7-3 and TRBJ2-3; D is unclear. The germline V gene encodes CDR1 SGHTA and CDR2 FQGTGA. The V end was cut by 2 bases, the J end by 0 bases, with 12 bases between. This CDR3 contains 16 residues. The CDR3 loop reads CASSLLNSPSTDTQYF. The CDR3 DNA is TGTGCCAGCAGCTTACTGAACTCCCCTAGCACAGATACGCAGTATTTT.

V gene TRBV10-2 combines with J gene TRBJ2-5; D may be TRBD2 (5 bases). Germline CDR1 and CDR2: WSHSY and SAAADI. Between the trimmed V and J ends, which lost 3 bases and 2 bases, there was a span of 10 bases. The CDR3 is 14 amino acids. CDR3 coding DNA: TGCGCCAGCAGTGAAACTAGAGTGCAAGAGACCCAGTACTTC. Protein sequence: CASSETRVQETQYF.

The chain's CDR3 is CASSTPGVYEQYF. DNA of the CDR3: TGTGCCAGCAGTACACCGGGAGTCTACGAGCAGTACTTC. V and J are TRBV6-6 and TRBJ2-7, with a tentative D call TRBD2 (6 bases). Germline loops: CDR1 MNHNY, CDR2 SVGAGI (reference sequence). The CDR3 length is 13 residues. V lost 5 bases to trimming and J lost 3 bases, with 11 bases between them.